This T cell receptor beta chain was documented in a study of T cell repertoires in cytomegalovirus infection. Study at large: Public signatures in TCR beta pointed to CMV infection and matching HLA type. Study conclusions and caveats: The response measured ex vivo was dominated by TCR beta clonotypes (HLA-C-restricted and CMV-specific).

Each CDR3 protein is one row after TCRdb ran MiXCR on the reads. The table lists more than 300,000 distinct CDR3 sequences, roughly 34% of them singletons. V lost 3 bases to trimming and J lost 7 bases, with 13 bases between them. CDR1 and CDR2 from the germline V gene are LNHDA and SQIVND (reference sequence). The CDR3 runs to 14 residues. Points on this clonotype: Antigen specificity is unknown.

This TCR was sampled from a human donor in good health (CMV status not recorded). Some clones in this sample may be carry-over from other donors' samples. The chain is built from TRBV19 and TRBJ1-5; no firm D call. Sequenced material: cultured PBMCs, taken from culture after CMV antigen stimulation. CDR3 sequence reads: CASSIEFRGQPQHF. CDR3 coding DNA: TGTGCCAGTAGTATCGAGTTCCGGGGACAGCCCCAGCATTTT.